The entry below describes one T cell receptor (beta chain). Its antigen remains unidentified. The sample comes from a study of T cell responses to AZD1222 COVID-19 vaccine. General study findings and limits: There were mostly white British donors and more females than males, and clonal diversity was possibly underestimated. Seropositive at baseline were only a handful of AZD1222 recipients.

Generated by immunoSEQ multiplex PCR, the TCRdb table keeps only in-frame clones and is missing some. Of roughly 140,000 clones listed, around 90% were seen once; the top ten hold 3% to 4%. Germline CDR1 reads SGHAT; CDR2 reads FQNNGV. CDR3 length: 14 residues. The V gene end was trimmed by 5 bases and the J gene end by 3 bases; junction bases not matched to a gene: 6. This sequence originates from an adult who received the AZD1222 COVID-19 vaccine. Sequencing used peripheral blood, obtained 28 days after the second AZD1222 dose. This chain links TRBV11-2 with TRBJ2-7; TRBD1 matches at 8 bases. Here the CDR3 DNA reads TGTGCCAGCAGCCCTAGGACAGGGAGCTACGAGCAGTACTTC. This codes for CASSPRTGSYEQYF. Together with reference TRBV11-2 and TRBJ2-7, the CDR3 gives the full variable domain: EAGVAQSPRYKIIEKRQSVAFWCNPISGHATLYWYQQILGQGPKLLIQFQNNGVVDDSQLPKDRFSAERLKGVDSTLKIQPAKLEDSAVYLCASSPRTGSYEQYFGPGTRLTVT.